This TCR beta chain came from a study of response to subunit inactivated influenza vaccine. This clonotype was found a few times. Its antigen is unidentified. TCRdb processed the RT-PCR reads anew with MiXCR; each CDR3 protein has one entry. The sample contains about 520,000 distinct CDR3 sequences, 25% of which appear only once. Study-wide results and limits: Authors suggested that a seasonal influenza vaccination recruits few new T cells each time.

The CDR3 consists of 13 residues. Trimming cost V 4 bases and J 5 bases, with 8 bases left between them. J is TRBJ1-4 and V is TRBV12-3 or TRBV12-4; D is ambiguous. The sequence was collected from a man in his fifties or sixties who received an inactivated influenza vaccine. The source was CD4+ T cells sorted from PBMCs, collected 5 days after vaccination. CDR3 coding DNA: TGTGCCAGCAGTTCTCACATGAATGAAAAACTGTTTTTT. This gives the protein CASSSHMNEKLFF.